Each of the 26 T cell receptor beta chains below was sequenced from the same sample in a study of blood T cell repertoires in COVID-19. Profiled with immunoSEQ multiplex PCR; TCRdb holds only in-frame clones, not every one. The sample lists 250,000 to 300,000 clones; less than 90% were seen once. The sequenced material came from peripheral blood. The receptors derive from a man aged 55 to 70 with acute or convalescent COVID-19.

The chain combines TRBV7-9 with TRBJ2-7; no clear D. The CDR3 is made up of 13 amino acids. Germline V gives CDR1 SEHNR, CDR2 FQNEAQ (reference sequence). Trimming shortened V by 8 bases and J by 5 bases, and 16 bases separated the two germline ends. The CDR3 reads CASGPRTTDEQYF. The CDR3 nucleotides are TGTGCCAGCGGCCCTCGTACTACCGACGAGCAGTACTTC. The whole variable domain, filled in from reference TRBV7-9 and TRBJ2-7, reads DTGVSQNPRHKITKRGQNVTFRCDPISEHNRLYWYRQTLGQGPEFLTYFQNEAQLEKSRLLSDRFSAERPKGSFSTLEIQRTEQGDSAMYLCASGPRTTDEQYFGPGTRLTVT.

This clone appeared a single time. The V gene is TRBV5-1, the J gene TRBJ1-3; D gene ambiguous. This CDR3 contains 15 residues. CDR1 and CDR2 from the germline V gene are SGHRS and YFSETQ. Trimming left V 1 base short and J 0 bases short, with 8 bases between. CDR3 nucleotides: TGCGCCAGCAGCTTGTACAGTCTCTCTGGAAACACCATATATTTT. Translating gives CASSLYSLSGNTIYF.

The chain joins TRBV7-8 to TRBJ1-2; D is possibly TRBD1 (5 bases). CDR3 size: 14 residues. V lost 0 bases, J lost 2 bases, and 7 bases lay in between. Germline V gene sequence: CDR1 SGHVS, CDR2 FQNEAQ. The CDR3 sequence: CASSLAGPNYGYTF. The CDR3 DNA is TGTGCCAGCAGCTTAGCGGGGCCAAACTATGGCTACACCTTC.

The rearrangement joins TRBV6-8 to TRBJ1-5; 8 bases agree with TRBD1. Germline V CDR1 and CDR2: MNHGY, SAAAGT. Trimming took 7 bases from V and 0 from J; bases not matched to a gene: 20. This CDR3 spans 20 amino acids. In DNA, the CDR3 is TGTGCCAGCACCCCTCCCTTCGGACAGGGAGCCCGATATAGCAATCAGCCCCAGCATTTT. Protein: CASTPPFGQGARYSNQPQHF.

The gene calls are TRBV7-2 and TRBJ2-5; 15 bases are shared with TRBD2. After removal of 1 base from V and 5 bases from J, the junction contained 2 bases not matched to a gene. CDR3 length equals 16 residues. The germline CDR1 and CDR2 sequences are SGHTA and FQGNSA. CDR3 loop: CASSLGGTSGGETQYF. CDR3 bases: TGTGCCAGCAGCTTAGGCGGGACTAGCGGGGGGGAGACCCAGTACTTC. Full variable domain (remainder filled in from reference TRBV7-2 and TRBJ2-5): GAGVSQSPSNKVTEKGKDVELRCDPISGHTALYWYRQSLGQGLEFLIYFQGNSAPDKSGLPSDRFSAERTGGSVSTLTIQRTQQEDSAVYLCASSLGGTSGGETQYFGPGTRLLVL.

This clone was seen just once. V gene TRBV20-1 combines with J gene TRBJ1-5; D is unresolved. CDR1 is DFQATT and CDR2 is SNEGSKA in the germline V gene (reference sequence). The ends were cut back, 3 bases at V and 7 bases at J, with 13 bases in the middle. This CDR3 region has 13 residues. CDR3 DNA sequence: TGCAGTGCTAGTTCGGGGATTAGGCAGCCCCAGCATTTT. Amino acids: CSASSGIRQPQHF.

The chain links TRBV7-3 to TRBJ2-5; perhaps TRBD2 as D (7 bases). V dropped 5 bases and J dropped 4 bases, with 20 bases sitting between them. In germline, CDR1 is SGHTA, CDR2 FQGTGA. The CDR3 is made up of 16 amino acids. CDR3 protein: CASSQNTGGRGETQYF. CDR3 bases: TGTGCCAGCAGCCAGAACACGGGGGGCCGAGGAGAGACCCAGTACTTC.

Concerning this clone: The same CDR3 arises from other DNA sequences in this sample as well. This chain connects TRBV27 to TRBJ2-7; D is perhaps TRBD2 (6 bases). This CDR3 contains 13 residues. V dropped 3 bases and J dropped 3 bases, with 9 bases sitting between them. The V gene's germline CDR1 is MNHEY and CDR2 SMNVEV (reference sequence). The CDR3 protein is CASSFGLHYEQYF. CDR3 nucleotides: TGTGCCAGCAGTTTTGGACTACACTACGAGCAGTACTTC.

The V and J genes are TRBV5-1 and TRBJ2-3; possibly TRBD2 for D (6 bases). V lost 0 bases, J lost 2 bases, and 10 bases lay in between. Germline V gene lookup returns CDR1 SGHRS and CDR2 YFSETQ. The CDR3 is 15 residues long. CDR3 DNA sequence: TGCGCCAGCAGCTTGGGACTAGGATTCACAGATACGCAGTATTTT. It codes for CASSLGLGFTDTQYF.

The chain joins TRBV19 to TRBJ2-1; 10 bases line up with TRBD2. The CDR3 length is 14 residues. Germline assignment: CDR1 LNHDA and CDR2 SQIVND (reference sequence). V trimming: 7 bases; J trimming: 9 bases; junction bases outside the gene matches: 9. CDR3 nucleotides: TGTGCCAGTATAGGACTAGCGGAGAAGGGTGAGCAGTTCTTC. This gives the protein CASIGLAEKGEQFF.

The chain links TRBV5-1 to TRBJ2-3, with D unclear. The germline V gene encodes CDR1 SGHRS and CDR2 YFSETQ. V lost 0 bases to trimming and J lost 2 bases, with 10 bases between them. This CDR3 contains 15 residues. This CDR3 reads CASSLDVENTDTQYF. For the CDR3, the DNA is TGCGCCAGCAGCTTGGATGTAGAAAACACAGATACGCAGTATTTT.

The CDR3 DNA sequence: TGTGCCTGGAGAAGAACGGGACAGGCCTCCGAGCAGTACTTC. Translating gives CAWRRTGQASEQYF. The chain combines TRBV30 with TRBJ2-7, with TRBD1 matching 8 bases. The germline CDR1 and CDR2 sequences are GTSNPN and SVGIG (reference sequence). The ends lost 3 bases at V and 6 bases at J; junction bases unmatched: 10. The length of the CDR3 is 14 residues. The complete variable domain, with remaining parts taken from reference TRBV30 and TRBJ2-7, reads SQTIHQWPATLVQPVGSPLSLECTVEGTSNPNLYWYRQAAGRGLQLLFYSVGIGQISSEVPQNLSASRPQDRQFILSSKKLLLSDSGFYLCAWRRTGQASEQYFGPGTRLTVT.

The V and J genes are TRBV9 and TRBJ2-7, with TRBD2 matching over 13 bases. The V gene's germline CDR1 is SGDLS and CDR2 YYNGEE. The V and J ends lost 3 bases and 6 bases, in that order; junction bases with no gene match: 6. This CDR3 spans 15 amino acids. CDR3 amino acids: CASSGWTSGSSEQYF. CDR3 nucleotides: TGTGCCAGCAGCGGCTGGACTAGCGGGAGTTCCGAGCAGTACTTC.

The J gene is TRBJ2-7, the V gene TRBV11-2; D perhaps matches TRBD1 (5 bases). The germline V gene encodes CDR1 SGHAT and CDR2 FQNNGV. The CDR3 is 14 residues long. Trimming stripped 5 bases from V and 3 bases from J, with 14 bases between. In nucleotides, the CDR3 is TGTGCCAGCAGCCCCGACAGACAAATCTACGAGCAGTACTTC. Its protein product is CASSPDRQIYEQYF. The complete variable domain, with remaining parts taken from reference TRBV11-2 and TRBJ2-7, reads EAGVAQSPRYKIIEKRQSVAFWCNPISGHATLYWYQQILGQGPKLLIQFQNNGVVDDSQLPKDRFSAERLKGVDSTLKIQPAKLEDSAVYLCASSPDRQIYEQYFGPGTRLTVT.

This clone is a singleton in its sample. V gene TRBV7-3 combines with J gene TRBJ2-5, with a weak D call TRBD2 (6 bases). Germline V gene data show CDR1 as SGHTA and CDR2 as FQGTGA. The CDR3 loop spans 14 amino acids. The V and J ends lost 2 bases and 5 bases respectively, with 12 bases between them. CDR3 in amino acids: CASSLAGRGETQYF. CDR3 DNA: TGTGCCAGCAGCTTAGCGGGACGAGGGGAGACCCAGTACTTC. Full variable domain (outside the CDR3, taken from reference TRBV7-3 and TRBJ2-5): GAGVSQTPSNKVTEKGKYVELRCDPISGHTALYWYRQSLGQGPEFLIYFQGTGAADDSGLPNDRFFAVRPEGSVSTLKIQRTERGDSAVYLCASSLAGRGETQYFGPGTRLLVL.

The chain joins TRBV28 to TRBJ1-4, with 7 bases that match TRBD1. Germline V gene lookup returns CDR1 MDHEN and CDR2 SYDVKM. This CDR3 comprises 14 residues. With V trimmed by 6 bases and J by 4 bases, 5 bases remained unmatched. The DNA for the CDR3 is TGTGCCAGCAGCCTGGGACAGAGTAATGAAAAACTGTTTTTT. This sequence encodes CASSLGQSNEKLFF.

This rearrangement joins TRBV30 to TRBJ1-2; 12 bases line up with TRBD1. The V gene end was trimmed by 6 bases and the J gene end by 8 bases; junction bases not matched to a gene: 7. Germline CDR1 and CDR2: GTSNPN and SVGIG (reference sequence). The CDR3 loop spans 13 amino acids. The CDR3 loop reads CACWDRGPDGYTF. The DNA for the CDR3 is TGTGCCTGCTGGGACAGGGGGCCAGACGGCTACACCTTC.

This clone was seen only once. The chain links TRBV5-4 to TRBJ2-5; TRBD1 might be the D (5 bases). This CDR3 is built from 14 residues. Germline V gene sequence: CDR1 SGHNT, CDR2 YYREEE (reference sequence). V was clipped by 6 bases and J by 2 bases, with 14 bases between them. The CDR3 region has the DNA TGTGCCAGCACCCGGGCACAGGCACAAGAGACCCAGTACTTC. Protein sequence: CASTRAQAQETQYF.

The V call is TRBV6-5, the J call TRBJ2-1; D unclear. This CDR3 is 10 amino acids long. Trimming stripped 9 bases from V and 10 bases from J, with 10 bases between. Germline assignment: CDR1 MNHEY and CDR2 SVGAGI. CDR3 in DNA: TGTGCCAGTTCCTATGAGGAGCAGTTCTTC. It is translated as CASSYEEQFF.

The V and J genes are TRBV3-1 (or the pseudogene TRBV3-2) and TRBJ2-1, with TRBD2 identical over 9 bases. Germline loops: CDR1 LGHDT, CDR2 YNNKEL (reference sequence). Trimming cost V 2 bases and J 9 bases; bases outside gene matches: 11. CDR3 length: 16 amino acids. The chain's CDR3 is CASSQKGGGRATEQFF. The CDR3 DNA follows: TGTGCCAGCAGCCAAAAGGGGGGCGGGAGGGCCACTGAGCAGTTCTTC.

V gene TRBV15 combines with J gene TRBJ2-1, with TRBD2 identical over 7 bases. This CDR3 is 16 amino acids long. With V trimmed by 2 bases and J by 5 bases, 9 bases remained unmatched. Looked up from germline, CDR1 is LNHNV and CDR2 is YYDKDF (reference sequence). CDR3 bases: TGTGCCACCAGCAGACCTAGAACTAGCGCAAACAATGAGCAGTTCTTC. Protein: CATSRPRTSANNEQFF.

The chain carries TRBV30 and TRBJ2-1, with 9 bases aligning to TRBD2. The CDR3 is 17 amino acids. The germline gives CDR1 GTSNPN, CDR2 SVGIG (reference sequence). V dropped 2 bases and J dropped 8; count of bases not matched to a gene: 16. CDR3 coding DNA: TGTGCCTGGAGTTCCCCCGCTGGCGGGGGGGCTTGGGATGAGCAGTTCTTC. Protein product: CAWSSPAGGGAWDEQFF.

The CDR3 nucleotides read TGCAGCGTTGGCAGAAGGGGTAGCGAGCAGTACTTC. It translates to CSVGRRGSEQYF. This sequence joins TRBV29-1 and TRBJ2-7; perhaps TRBD1 as D (5 bases). Trimming removed 4 bases at V and 6 bases at J, with 13 bases between. CDR1 and CDR2 (germline): SQVTM, ANQGSEA. The CDR3 extends over 12 amino acids.

V and J are TRBV6-6 and TRBJ2-3; 8 bases line up with TRBD1. CDR3 length equals 14 residues. Germline CDR1 reads MNHNY; CDR2 reads SVGAGI (reference sequence). V lost 4 bases, J lost 1 base, and 1 base stayed unmatched. The CDR3 sequence is CASSWGQGTDTQYF. The CDR3 region has the DNA TGTGCCAGCAGTTGGGGACAGGGCACAGATACGCAGTATTTT.

V and J are TRBV3-1 (or the pseudogene TRBV3-2) and TRBJ2-5; D uncertain. V gave up 6 bases and J gave up 2 bases, with 4 bases separating them. The CDR3 is 11 amino acids. Germline CDR1 reads LGHDT; CDR2 reads YNNKEL (reference sequence). The CDR3 coding sequence is TGTGCCAGCAGTTCACAAGAGACCCAGTACTTC. Its protein product is CASSSQETQYF.

The rearrangement links TRBV5-8 to TRBJ2-1; 10 bases map to TRBD2. The CDR3 is made up of 16 amino acids. Germline V gives CDR1 SGHTS, CDR2 YDEGEE. The J segment lost 9 bases and the V segment lost 0 bases, leaving 9 bases of the junction unmatched. Here the CDR3 reads CASSLGSAGGPIEQFF. The CDR3 DNA reads as TGTGCCAGCAGCTTGGGGTCAGCGGGGGGGCCTATTGAGCAGTTCTTC. Complete variable domain (other parts from reference TRBV5-8 and TRBJ2-1): EAGVTQSPTHLIKTRGQQATLRCSPISGHTSVYWYQQALGLGLQFLLWYDEGEERNRGNFPPRFSGRQFPNYSSELNVNALELEDSALYLCASSLGSAGGPIEQFFGPGTRLTVL.